This T cell receptor (beta chain) was identified during a study of blood T cell repertoires in COVID-19. Study summary: Samples taken during acute and convalescent COVID-19 were collected in the United States, Italy and Spain.

In the authors' workflow: Nucleated cell number was recorded as an estimate derived from reference gene primer amplification. TCRdb's table, derived via immunoSEQ multiplex PCR, lists solely in-frame clones and lacks some. The D gene and trimming were derived from the DNA, and the V and J assignments and clone size from that table. Here the sample spans 150,000 to 200,000 clones, around three quarters being singletons. The CDR3 has 15 amino acids. Trimming took 3 bases from V and 4 from J; bases not matched to a gene: 6. Germline V gives CDR1 MNHEY, CDR2 SMNVEV (reference sequence). The V call is TRBV27, the J call TRBJ1-1; 9 bases are shared with TRBD1. The material sequenced was PBMCs or T cells enriched from blood (not recorded which). The sequence was obtained from a woman between 65 and 79 years old in a cohort exposed to, infected with or recovered from COVID-19 (not recorded which). CDR3 loop: CASSFVGTGSTEAFF. The DNA for the CDR3 is TGTGCCAGCAGTTTTGTGGGGACAGGGAGCACTGAAGCTTTCTTT.